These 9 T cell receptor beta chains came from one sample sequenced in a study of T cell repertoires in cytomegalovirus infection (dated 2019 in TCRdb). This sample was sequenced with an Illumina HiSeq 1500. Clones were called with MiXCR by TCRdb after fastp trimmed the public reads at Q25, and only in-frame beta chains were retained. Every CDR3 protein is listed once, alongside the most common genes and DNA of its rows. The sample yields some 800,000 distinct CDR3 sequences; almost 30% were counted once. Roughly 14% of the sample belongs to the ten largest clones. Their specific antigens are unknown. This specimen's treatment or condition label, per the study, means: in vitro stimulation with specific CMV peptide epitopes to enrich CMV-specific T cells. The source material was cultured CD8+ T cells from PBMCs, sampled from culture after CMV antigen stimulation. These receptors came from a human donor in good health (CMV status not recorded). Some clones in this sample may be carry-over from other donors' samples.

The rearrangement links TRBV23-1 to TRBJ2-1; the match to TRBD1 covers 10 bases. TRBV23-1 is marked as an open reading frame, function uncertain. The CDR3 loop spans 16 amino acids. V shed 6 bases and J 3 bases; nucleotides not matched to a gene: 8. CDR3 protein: CASSVKTGGFYNEQFF. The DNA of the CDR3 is TGCGCCAGCAGCGTAAAGACAGGGGGCTTCTACAATGAGCAGTTCTTC.

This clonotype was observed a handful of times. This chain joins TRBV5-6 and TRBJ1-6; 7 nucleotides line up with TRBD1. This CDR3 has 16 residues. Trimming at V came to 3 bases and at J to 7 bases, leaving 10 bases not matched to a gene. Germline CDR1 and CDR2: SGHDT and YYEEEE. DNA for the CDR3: TGTGCCAGCAGCTCACCACAGGGGTTATTGAATTCACCCCTCCACTTT. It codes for CASSSPQGLLNSPLHF.

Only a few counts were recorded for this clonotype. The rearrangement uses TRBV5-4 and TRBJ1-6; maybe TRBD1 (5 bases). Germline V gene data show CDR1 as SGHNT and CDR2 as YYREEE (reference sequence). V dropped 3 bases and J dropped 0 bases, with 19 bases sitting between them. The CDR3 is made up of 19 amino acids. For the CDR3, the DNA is TGTGCCAGCAGCTCGGGGACCGCCTCCCGGAGCTCCTATAATTCACCCCTCCACTTT. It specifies CASSSGTASRSSYNSPLHF.

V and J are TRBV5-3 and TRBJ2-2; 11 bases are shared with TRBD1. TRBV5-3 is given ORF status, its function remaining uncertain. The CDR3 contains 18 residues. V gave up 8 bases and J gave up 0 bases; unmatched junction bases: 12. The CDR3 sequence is CASSLGQGAVSNTGELFF. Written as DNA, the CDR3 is TGTGCCAGCAGCCTCGGACAGGGGGCCGTCTCGAACACCGGGGAGCTGTTTTTT.

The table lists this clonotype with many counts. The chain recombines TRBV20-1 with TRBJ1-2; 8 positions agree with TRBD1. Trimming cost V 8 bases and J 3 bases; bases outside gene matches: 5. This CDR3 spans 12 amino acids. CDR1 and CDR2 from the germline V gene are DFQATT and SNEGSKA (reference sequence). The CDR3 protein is CSHPTGDYGYTF. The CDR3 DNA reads TGCAGTCACCCGACAGGGGACTATGGCTACACCTTC.

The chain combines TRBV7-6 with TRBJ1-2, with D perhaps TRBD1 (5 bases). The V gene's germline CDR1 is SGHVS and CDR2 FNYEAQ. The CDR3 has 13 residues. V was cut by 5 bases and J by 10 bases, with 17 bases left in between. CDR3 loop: CASSPGGGLVYTF. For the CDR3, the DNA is TGTGCCAGCAGCCCGGGGGGGGGGTTGGTCTACACCTTC.

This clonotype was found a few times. CDR3 nucleotides: TGTGCTAGTGGTTTGGGGGATGCCGTCAACACCGGGGAGCTGTTTTTT. This gives the protein CASGLGDAVNTGELFF. The V and J genes are TRBV12-5 and TRBJ2-2; unclear D gene. This CDR3 has 16 amino acids. V gave up 1 base and J gave up 2 bases, with 11 bases separating them. Germline CDR1 LGHNT, CDR2 FRNRAP.

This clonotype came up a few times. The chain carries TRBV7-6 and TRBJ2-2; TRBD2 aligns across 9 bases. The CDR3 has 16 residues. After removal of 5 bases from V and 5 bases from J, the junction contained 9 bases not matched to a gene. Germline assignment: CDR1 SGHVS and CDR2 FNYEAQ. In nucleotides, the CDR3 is TGTGCCAGCAGCATTAGTGCGGGGGGGAGAACCGGGGAGCTGTTTTTT. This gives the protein CASSISAGGRTGELFF.

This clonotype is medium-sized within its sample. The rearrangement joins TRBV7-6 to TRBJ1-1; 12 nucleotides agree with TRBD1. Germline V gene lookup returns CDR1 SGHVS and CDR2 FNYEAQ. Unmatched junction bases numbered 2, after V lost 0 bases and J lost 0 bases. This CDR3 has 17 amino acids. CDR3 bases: TGTGCCAGCAGCTTAGCTAGGGACAGGGGGCTGAACACTGAAGCTTTCTTT. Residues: CASSLARDRGLNTEAFF.